A single sample is the source of the 13 T cell receptor beta chains below, sequenced in a study of OX40 agonist ivuxolimab in advanced cancers. Measured with immunoSEQ multiplex PCR; TCRdb has only the in-frame clones, and not every one. The data show some 110,000 clones, with over 85% seen just once and about 0.15% held by the top ten. The sample here was CD4+ or CD8+ T cells sorted from blood, taken in a trial of the OX40 agonist ivuxolimab. These receptors were collected from an adult with an advanced solid tumor such as melanoma, head and neck, liver or kidney cancer.

The gene calls are TRBV5-6 and TRBJ2-7, with 12 bases that match TRBD2. From germline, CDR1 is SGHDT and CDR2 YYEEEE. V gave up 3 bases and J gave up 3 bases; unmatched junction bases: 10. CDR3 length equals 17 residues. The CDR3 is CASSSPGLAGGHYEQYF. In nucleotides, the CDR3 is TGTGCCAGCAGCTCCCCGGGGCTAGCGGGGGGGCACTACGAGCAGTACTTC. Together with reference TRBV5-6 and TRBJ2-7, the CDR3 gives the full variable domain: DAGVTQSPTHLIKTRGQQVTLRCSPKSGHDTVSWYQQALGQGPQFIFQYYEEEERQRGNFPDRFSGHQFPNYSSELNVNALLLGDSALYLCASSSPGLAGGHYEQYFGPGTRLTVT.

The V call is TRBV28, the J call TRBJ1-2; D is unresolved. Trimming left V 5 bases short and J 6 bases short, with 10 bases between. The CDR3 runs to 12 residues. Germline V gene data show CDR1 as MDHEN and CDR2 as SYDVKM. CDR3 amino acids: CASSVISHGYTF. DNA for the CDR3: TGTGCCAGCAGTGTTATAAGCCATGGCTACACCTTC.

This rearrangement joins TRBV18 to TRBJ1-1, with D possibly matching TRBD1 (6 bases). The CDR3 consists of 14 residues. Trimming stripped 6 bases from V and 2 bases from J, with 13 bases between. The germline CDR1 and CDR2 sequences are KGHSH and LQKENI. The CDR3 here is CASSRQESNTEAFF. CDR3 coding DNA: TGTGCCAGCTCCCGACAGGAGTCTAACACTGAAGCTTTCTTT.

The chain joins TRBV4-2 to TRBJ1-3; a possible D gene is TRBD1 (5 bases). The CDR3 is made up of 16 amino acids. Germline V lookup: CDR1 LGHNA, CDR2 YNFKEQ. The germline V and J ends were trimmed by 4 bases and 2 bases, with 15 bases remaining between them. CDR3 in DNA: TGTGCCAGCAGCCCAAGAGTACTAGGGGCTGGAAACACCATATATTTT. Encoded protein: CASSPRVLGAGNTIYF.

Points on this clone: Additional DNA sequences in this sample encode the identical CDR3. The V gene is TRBV28, the J gene TRBJ1-5; D gene unclear. The CDR3 runs 13 residues. Germline-derived CDR1 and CDR2 are MDHEN and SYDVKM. V shed 5 bases and J shed 0 bases, with 5 bases lying between them. CDR3 coding DNA: TGTGCCAGCAGTAGAGATAGCAATCAGCCCCAGCATTTT. Protein product: CASSRDSNQPQHF.

The chain carries TRBV28 and TRBJ2-1; D is perhaps TRBD2 (5 bases). Germline assignment: CDR1 MDHEN and CDR2 SYDVKM. V lost 6 bases and J 1 base, leaving 13 bases between the germline ends. The CDR3 loop spans 15 amino acids. The CDR3 reads CASSRSGLSYNEQFF. The CDR3 coding sequence is TGTGCCAGCAGCCGAAGCGGCCTTTCCTACAATGAGCAGTTCTTC.

The chain couples TRBV5-6 to TRBJ2-5, with D possibly matching TRBD1 (5 bases). This CDR3 spans 15 amino acids. Germline V gene data show CDR1 as SGHDT and CDR2 as YYEEEE. V lost 1 base and J 4 bases, leaving 14 bases between the germline ends. Here the CDR3 reads CASSLRAVGRETQYF. The CDR3 DNA follows: TGTGCCAGCAGCTTGAGGGCCGTGGGGCGAGAGACCCAGTACTTC.

This clone was seen more than once but under ten times. J is TRBJ1-6 and V is TRBV7-3; 7 nucleotides match TRBD1. V was pared by 2 bases and J by 9 bases, with 7 bases of the junction left unmatched. The CDR3 extends over 15 amino acids. Germline lookup yields CDR1 SGHTA and CDR2 FQGTGA. As DNA, the CDR3 is TGTGCCAGCAGCTTATCCCAGGGGGGGATTTCACCCCTCCACTTT. Encoded protein: CASSLSQGGISPLHF.

J is TRBJ1-2 and V is TRBV6-1, with D possibly TRBD1 on 6 matching bases. The CDR3 loop spans 10 amino acids. V dropped 5 bases and J dropped 10 bases, with 8 bases sitting between them. Germline lookup yields CDR1 MNHNS and CDR2 SASEGT. The CDR3 DNA follows: TGTGCCAGCAGTACAGGGACCTACACCTTC. Protein sequence: CASSTGTYTF.

This clone was picked up a small number of times. This rearrangement joins TRBV30 to TRBJ1-6, with 9 bases lining up with TRBD1. This CDR3 contains 14 residues. CDR1 is GTSNPN and CDR2 is SVGIG in the germline V gene (reference sequence). Trimming cost V 1 base and J 8 bases; bases outside gene matches: 3. CDR3 amino acids: CAWSEGQGDSPLHF. CDR3 sequence (DNA): TGTGCCTGGAGTGAGGGACAGGGAGATTCACCCCTCCACTTT.

Regarding this clone: Mismatch with germline at one junction end may stem from a read error. CDR3 protein: CASSLFRRTENIEAFF. The CDR3 bases are TGTGCCAGCAGCCTATTCCGCCGGACGGAGAACATTGAAGCTTTCTTT. This chain connects TRBV7-9 to TRBJ1-1; D gene uncertain. Germline CDR1 reads SEHNR; CDR2 reads FQNEAQ (reference sequence). The CDR3 is 16 residues long.

The chain carries TRBV5-1 and TRBJ2-3; D gene ambiguous. This CDR3 contains 16 residues. CDR1 is SGHRS, CDR2 YFSETQ, per germline. V lost 0 bases to trimming and J lost 2 bases, with 13 bases between them. The chain's CDR3 is CASSLAWSGTTDTQYF. DNA for the CDR3: TGCGCCAGCAGCTTGGCCTGGTCAGGTACCACAGATACGCAGTATTTT.

CDR3 DNA sequence: TGTGCCAGCAGCTACGCCGGGACGATGAGATCTGGGGCCAACGTCCTGACTTTC. It yields the protein CASSYAGTMRSGANVLTF. This chain connects TRBV5-4 to TRBJ2-6; D tentatively reads TRBD1 or TRBD2 (5 bases each). The CDR3 sequence is 18 residues long. Trimming took 3 bases from V and 1 from J, leaving 17 bases between them. Germline loops: CDR1 SGHNT, CDR2 YYREEE (reference sequence).